One and the same sample provided the 14 T cell receptor beta chains below, sequenced in a study of cytomegalovirus exposure and HLA in healthy donors. Primers: 60 Vbeta forward and 13 Jbeta reverse. Clones were sequenced by immunoSEQ multiplex PCR, and TCRdb holds only the in-frame ones, with some missing. Of 40,000 to 55,000 clones in the sample, around 69% were seen once. Sequencing was performed on PBMCs. The receptors derive from a woman aged 25 to 39 in good health and CMV-seronegative.

V and J are TRBV29-1 and TRBJ1-1; TRBD1 agrees at 10 bases. The CDR3 extends over 15 amino acids. Losses at the gene ends were 3 bases for V and 3 bases for J; bases not matched to a gene: 7. Germline CDR1 and CDR2: SQVTM and ANQGSEA. CDR3 DNA sequence: TGCAGCGTTGAGCCGGGACAGGGGTGGTACACTGAAGCTTTCTTT. This translates into CSVEPGQGWYTEAFF.

The V and J genes are TRBV27 and TRBJ2-5, with D possibly matching TRBD2 (6 bases). The CDR3 extends over 13 amino acids. With 5 bases removed from V and 5 bases from J, the gap between germline ends came to 12 bases. CDR1 is MNHEY and CDR2 is SMNVEV in the germline V gene (reference sequence). DNA of the CDR3: TGTGCCAGCAGTCGCCAGGCGGGGGAGACCCAGTACTTC. Translated, it gives CASSRQAGETQYF.

The CDR3 loop reads CASGAIHNEQFF. CDR3 nucleotides: TGTGCCAGCGGGGCAATCCACAATGAGCAGTTCTTC. V gene TRBV6-5 combines with J gene TRBJ2-1; TRBD1 is a possible D gene (5 bases). The ends were cut back, 8 bases at V and 5 bases at J, with 10 bases in the middle. This CDR3 is built from 12 residues. From germline, CDR1 is MNHEY and CDR2 SVGAGI.

The table lists this clone with a few counts. The chain carries TRBV5-1 and TRBJ2-7; maybe TRBD2 (6 bases). The CDR3 is 13 residues long. The V end was cut by 5 bases, the J end by 11 bases, with 20 bases between. Germline-derived CDR1 and CDR2 are SGHRS and YFSETQ. In nucleotides, the CDR3 is TGCGCCAGCAGATTGCCCGGGACTGGTCTCGAGTACTTC. Translation: CASRLPGTGLEYF.

The chain has TRBV30 and TRBJ1-5; D might be TRBD1 (5 bases). The CDR3 totals 15 residues. Germline assignment: CDR1 GTSNPN and CDR2 SVGIG (reference sequence). Trimming stripped 0 bases from V and 0 bases from J, with 9 bases between. CDR3 sequence reads: CAWSVRTHSNQPQHF. The CDR3 nucleotides read TGTGCCTGGAGTGTCAGGACACATAGCAATCAGCCCCAGCATTTT.

The chain carries TRBV7-9 and TRBJ1-4; D is uncertain. V lost 0 bases, J lost 6 bases, and 8 bases lay in between. CDR1 and CDR2 (germline): SEHNR, FQNEAQ (reference sequence). The length of the CDR3 is 14 residues. CDR3 sequence (DNA): TGTGCCAGCAGCTTAGCGATGGCAGATGAAAAACTGTTTTTT. Amino acids: CASSLAMADEKLFF. Full variable domain (rest looked up from reference TRBV7-9 and TRBJ1-4): DTGVSQNPRHKITKRGQNVTFRCDPISEHNRLYWYRQTLGQGPEFLTYFQNEAQLEKSRLLSDRFSAERPKGSFSTLEIQRTEQGDSAMYLCASSLAMADEKLFFGSGTQLSVL.

This chain joins TRBV30 and TRBJ1-3; D gene ambiguous. This CDR3 has 14 residues. Trimming shortened V by 2 bases and J by 4 bases, and 12 bases separated the two germline ends. CDR1 is GTSNPN, CDR2 SVGIG, per germline (reference sequence). The CDR3 DNA reads as TGTGCCTGGAGTCGCCGGTCCCAAGGAAACACCATATATTTT. This encodes CAWSRRSQGNTIYF.

J is TRBJ1-1 and V is TRBV28; 7 nucleotides align to TRBD1. The CDR3 runs to 14 residues. J gave up 5 bases and V 0 bases, and 3 bases lay outside the gene matches. Germline CDR1 reads MDHEN; CDR2 reads SYDVKM. The CDR3 region is CASSLWGQRTEAFF. The CDR3 DNA reads as TGTGCCAGCAGTTTATGGGGACAGAGGACTGAAGCTTTCTTT.

The rearrangement joins TRBV6-1 to TRBJ2-3; the D gene is possibly TRBD2 (5 bases). The CDR3 covers 13 residues. V lost 6 bases to trimming and J lost 5 bases, with 12 bases between them. Germline CDR1 and CDR2: MNHNS and SASEGT. CDR3 nucleotide sequence: TGTGCCAGCAGCGGGGTAGCGAGAGATACGCAGTATTTT. It translates to CASSGVARDTQYF.

CDR3 amino acids: CASSQEGPRQVGVYNEQFF. The CDR3 DNA reads as TGCGCCAGCAGCCAAGAAGGCCCAAGACAGGTGGGGGTTTACAATGAGCAGTTCTTC. The chain joins TRBV4-1 to TRBJ2-1; D may be TRBD1 (6 bases). Germline V gives CDR1 MGHRA, CDR2 YSYEKL. The V end lost 0 bases, the J end lost 4 bases, and 22 bases lay between the germline ends. This CDR3 has 19 amino acids.

This clone has only a few counts. The J gene is TRBJ1-1, the V gene TRBV15; possibly TRBD1 for D (6 bases). The ends were cut back, 1 base at V and 3 bases at J, with 12 bases in the middle. This CDR3 spans 15 amino acids. Germline CDR1 is LNHNV and CDR2 is YYDKDF (reference sequence). The CDR3 loop reads CATSRGGGGDTEAFF. As DNA, the CDR3 is TGTGCCACCAGCAGAGGAGGGGGAGGGGACACTGAAGCTTTCTTT.

The chain joins TRBV6-1 to TRBJ2-5; the D is unclear. Germline V gene data show CDR1 as MNHNS and CDR2 as SASEGT. This CDR3 is built from 13 residues. V was trimmed by 7 bases and J by 0 bases, leaving 9 bases between them. CDR3 bases: TGTGCCAGCACCCTCGCGTACCAAGAGACCCAGTACTTC. Residues: CASTLAYQETQYF.

There are a few counts of this clone. V is TRBV7-9 and J is TRBJ2-7, with 7 positions matching TRBD1. With V trimmed by 8 bases and J by 5 bases, 3 bases remained unmatched. This CDR3 comprises 11 residues. CDR1 is SEHNR and CDR2 is FQNEAQ in the germline V gene (reference sequence). CDR3 sequence reads: CASGTANEQYF. CDR3 DNA sequence: TGTGCCAGCGGGACAGCAAACGAGCAGTACTTC.

V and J are TRBV7-3 and TRBJ2-4, with 7 bases matching TRBD2. J lost 9 bases, V lost 2 bases, and 4 bases had no gene match. The CDR3 consists of 13 residues. Per germline, CDR1 SGHTA and CDR2 FQGTGA. The CDR3 spells CASSLQGGSIQYF. In nucleotides, the CDR3 is TGTGCCAGCAGCTTACAGGGCGGGAGCATTCAGTACTTC.